One sample yielded the 8 T cell receptor beta chains listed below, sequenced in a study of blood T cell repertoires in COVID-19. Here immunoSEQ multiplex PCR was the method, and the copy in TCRdb shows in-frame clones only, minus some. This table holds 330,000 or so clones, approximately 90% found once. The sequenced material came from peripheral blood. The receptors stem from a young man with COVID-19, enrolled during active disease.

The chain uses TRBV11-1 and TRBJ1-1; possible D gene TRBD1, 5 bases. Per the germline V gene, CDR1 is SGHAT and CDR2 is FQDESV (reference sequence). Trimming removed 2 bases from V and 4 bases from J, with 14 bases in between. This CDR3 region has 15 residues. The CDR3 region has the DNA TGTGCCAGCAGCTTATATCGGGGGACGGGCACTGAAGCTTTCTTT. It encodes CASSLYRGTGTEAFF.

The rearrangement joins TRBV21-1 to TRBJ2-5; the table's D call, TRBD2, was not checked against the DNA. TRBV21-1 is given as a pseudogene. The CDR3 contains 14 residues. The CDR3 nucleotides are TGTGCCAGCAGCAAAGGTTTTTTCGAAGAGACCCAGTACTTC. It translates to CASSKGFFEETQYF.

The chain employs TRBV5-1 and TRBJ2-2, with D possibly matching TRBD1 (6 bases). Germline CDR1 reads SGHRS; CDR2 reads YFSETQ. CDR3 length: 15 residues. V was clipped by 0 bases and J by 4 bases, with 10 bases between them. The CDR3 reads CASSLEGETTGELFF. In DNA, the CDR3 is TGCGCCAGCAGCTTGGAGGGGGAGACCACCGGGGAGCTGTTTTTT. The variable domain in full, with the rest retrieved from reference TRBV5-1 and TRBJ2-2, is KAGVTQTPRYLIKTRGQQVTLSCSPISGHRSVSWYQQTPGQGLQFLFEYFSETQRNKGNFPGRFSGRQFSNSRSEMNVSTLELGDSALYLCASSLEGETTGELFFGEGSRLTVL.

The CDR3, as DNA: TGTGCCAGCAGTTTGAGCAGGGCGGCTTTCTTT. It specifies CASSLSRAAFF. The rearrangement links TRBV28 to TRBJ1-1; D perhaps matches TRBD1 (5 bases). CDR3 length: 11 residues. CDR1 and CDR2 from the germline V gene are MDHEN and SYDVKM. V dropped 3 bases and J dropped 11 bases, with 10 bases sitting between them. The variable domain in full, completed from reference TRBV28 and TRBJ1-1, reads DVKVTQSSRYLVKRTGEKVFLECVQDMDHENMFWYRQDPGLGLRLIYFSYDVKMKEKGDIPEGYSVSREKKERFSLILESASTNQTSMYLCASSLSRAAFFGQGTRLTVV.

The rearrangement links TRBV6-1 to TRBJ2-1; 10 positions match TRBD1. The CDR3 is made up of 15 amino acids. CDR1 is MNHNS, CDR2 SASEGT, per germline. Germline trimming cut 3 bases from V and 8 bases from J; bases unmatched to any gene: 7. CDR3 protein: CASSDLGQGSYEQFF. The CDR3 DNA reads TGTGCCAGCAGTGACCTGGGACAGGGGAGCTATGAGCAGTTCTTC.

This sequence joins TRBV25-1 and TRBJ2-1; possible D gene TRBD1, 6 bases. Deletions cut 2 bases from V and 3 bases from J, with 14 bases between. Per the germline V gene, CDR1 is MGHDK and CDR2 is SYGVNS. This CDR3 comprises 16 residues. This CDR3 reads CASSEVGQGLYNEQFF. The CDR3 bases are TGTGCCAGCAGTGAAGTAGGGCAGGGGCTCTACAATGAGCAGTTCTTC.

This clone was detected once. V gene TRBV10-1 combines with J gene TRBJ2-1; 10 nucleotides align to TRBD2. The CDR3 contains 16 residues. V shed 0 bases and J 7 bases; nucleotides not matched to a gene: 6. Germline lookup yields CDR1 WNHNN and CDR2 SYGVQD (reference sequence). The CDR3 sequence: CASSESASGGLNEQFF. CDR3 nucleotides: TGCGCCAGCAGTGAGTCGGCTAGCGGGGGATTAAATGAGCAGTTCTTC.

The rearrangement joins TRBV13 to TRBJ2-1; 10 bases are shared with TRBD2. Germline V gives CDR1 PRHDT, CDR2 FYEKMQ (reference sequence). CDR3 length: 15 residues. V gave up 6 bases and J gave up 6 bases; unmatched junction bases: 8. The CDR3 is CASSTVAGGGNEQFF. DNA for the CDR3: TGTGCCAGCAGTACCGTAGCGGGAGGCGGCAATGAGCAGTTCTTC.